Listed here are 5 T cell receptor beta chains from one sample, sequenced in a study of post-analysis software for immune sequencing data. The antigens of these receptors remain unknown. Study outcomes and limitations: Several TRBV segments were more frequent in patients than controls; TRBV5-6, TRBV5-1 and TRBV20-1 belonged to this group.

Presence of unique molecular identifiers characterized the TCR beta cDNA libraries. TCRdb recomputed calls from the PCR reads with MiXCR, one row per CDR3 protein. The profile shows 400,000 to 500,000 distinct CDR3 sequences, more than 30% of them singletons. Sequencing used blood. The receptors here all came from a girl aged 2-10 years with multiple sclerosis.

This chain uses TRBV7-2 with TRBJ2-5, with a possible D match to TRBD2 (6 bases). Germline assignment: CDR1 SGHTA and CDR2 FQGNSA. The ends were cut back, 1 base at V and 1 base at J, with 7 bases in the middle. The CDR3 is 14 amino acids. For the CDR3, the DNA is TGTGCCAGCAGCTTAGGGGGGGTCCAAGAGACCCAGTACTTC. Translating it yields CASSLGGVQETQYF.

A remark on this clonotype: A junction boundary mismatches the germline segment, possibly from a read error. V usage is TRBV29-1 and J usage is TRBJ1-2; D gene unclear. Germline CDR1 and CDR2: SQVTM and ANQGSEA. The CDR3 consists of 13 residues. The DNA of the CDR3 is TGTATCAGCAAGGATTCGGACCACTGTGGCTACACCTTC. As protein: CISKDSDHCGYTF.

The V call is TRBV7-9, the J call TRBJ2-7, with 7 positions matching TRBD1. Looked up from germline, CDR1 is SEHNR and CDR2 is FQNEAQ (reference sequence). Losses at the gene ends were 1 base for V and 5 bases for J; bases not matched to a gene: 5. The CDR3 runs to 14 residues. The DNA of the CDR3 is TGTGCCAGCAGCTTAGACAGGGGTTCCCACGAGCAGTACTTC. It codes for CASSLDRGSHEQYF. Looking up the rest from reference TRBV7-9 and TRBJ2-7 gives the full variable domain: DTGVSQNPRHKITKRGQNVTFRCDPISEHNRLYWYRQTLGQGPEFLTYFQNEAQLEKSRLLSDRFSAERPKGSFSTLEIQRTEQGDSAMYLCASSLDRGSHEQYFGPGTRLTVT.

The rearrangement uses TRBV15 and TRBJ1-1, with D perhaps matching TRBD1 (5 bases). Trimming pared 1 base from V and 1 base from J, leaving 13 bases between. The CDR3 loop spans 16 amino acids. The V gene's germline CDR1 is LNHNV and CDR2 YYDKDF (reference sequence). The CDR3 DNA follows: TGTGCCACCAGCAGAGCCTGGTTGGGGCGGAACACTGAAGCTTTCTTT. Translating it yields CATSRAWLGRNTEAFF. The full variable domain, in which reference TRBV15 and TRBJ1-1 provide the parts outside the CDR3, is DAMVIQNPRYQVTQFGKPVTLSCSQTLNHNVMYWYQQKSSQAPKLLFHYYDKDFNNEADTPDNFQSRRPNTSFCFLDIRSPGLGDTAMYLCATSRAWLGRNTEAFFGQGTRLTVV.

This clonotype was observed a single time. CDR3 in DNA: TGTGCTAGTGGTTACAAGCGGGGGGGAGATACGCAGTATTTT. Its protein is CASGYKRGGDTQYF. V usage is TRBV12-5 and J usage is TRBJ2-3; TRBD2 matches 10 bases. The trim removed 4 bases at V and 5 bases at J, leaving 3 bases unmatched. The CDR3 is 14 residues long. CDR1 LGHNT and CDR2 FRNRAP come from the germline V gene. Complete variable domain (other parts from reference TRBV12-5 and TRBJ2-3): DARVTQTPRHKVTEMGQEVTMRCQPILGHNTVFWYRQTMMQGLELLAYFRNRAPLDDSGMPKDRFSAEMPDATLATLKIQPSEPRDSAVYFCASGYKRGGDTQYFGPGTRLTVL.